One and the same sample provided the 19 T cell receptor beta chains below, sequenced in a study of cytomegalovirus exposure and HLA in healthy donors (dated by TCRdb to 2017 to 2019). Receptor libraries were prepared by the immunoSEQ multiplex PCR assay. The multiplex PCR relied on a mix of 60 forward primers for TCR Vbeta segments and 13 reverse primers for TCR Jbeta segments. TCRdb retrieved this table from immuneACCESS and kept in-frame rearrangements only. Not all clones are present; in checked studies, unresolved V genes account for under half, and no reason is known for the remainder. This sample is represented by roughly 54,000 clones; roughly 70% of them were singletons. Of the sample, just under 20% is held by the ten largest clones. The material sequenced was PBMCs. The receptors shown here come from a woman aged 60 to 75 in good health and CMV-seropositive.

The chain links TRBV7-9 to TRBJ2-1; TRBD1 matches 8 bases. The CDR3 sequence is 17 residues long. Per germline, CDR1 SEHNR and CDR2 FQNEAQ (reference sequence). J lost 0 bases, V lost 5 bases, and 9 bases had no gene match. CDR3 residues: CASSLRGRGSSYNEQFF. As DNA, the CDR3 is TGTGCCAGCAGCCTCAGGGGGCGGGGAAGCTCCTACAATGAGCAGTTCTTC.

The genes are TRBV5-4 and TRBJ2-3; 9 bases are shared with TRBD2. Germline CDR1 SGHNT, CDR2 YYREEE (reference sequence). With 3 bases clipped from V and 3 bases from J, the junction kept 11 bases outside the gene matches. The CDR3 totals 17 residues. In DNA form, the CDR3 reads TGTGCCAGCAGCTCAAGACTAGCGGAGATAAGTACAGATACGCAGTATTTT. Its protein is CASSSRLAEISTDTQYF.

The CDR3 region is CAISEPGQPQHF. CDR3 nucleotides: TGTGCCATCAGTGAGCCGGGTCAGCCCCAGCATTTT. The rearrangement uses TRBV10-3 and TRBJ1-5; D gene unclear. This CDR3 spans 12 amino acids. Trimming stripped 2 bases from V and 6 bases from J, with 5 bases between. Per the germline V gene, CDR1 is ENHRY and CDR2 is SYGVKD.

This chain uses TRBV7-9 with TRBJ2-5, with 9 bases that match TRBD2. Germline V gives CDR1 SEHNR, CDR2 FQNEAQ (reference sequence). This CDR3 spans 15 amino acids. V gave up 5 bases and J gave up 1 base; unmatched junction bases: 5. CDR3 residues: CASSEGGGAQETQYF. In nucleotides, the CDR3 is TGTGCCAGCAGCGAAGGCGGGGGGGCCCAAGAGACCCAGTACTTC.

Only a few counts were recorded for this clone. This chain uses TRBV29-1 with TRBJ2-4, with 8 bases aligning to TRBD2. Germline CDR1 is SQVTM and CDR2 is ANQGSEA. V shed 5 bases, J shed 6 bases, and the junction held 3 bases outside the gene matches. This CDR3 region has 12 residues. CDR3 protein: CSVQSGGNIQYF. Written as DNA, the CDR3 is TGCAGCGTTCAGAGCGGGGGAAACATTCAGTACTTC.

CDR3 bases: TGCGCCAGCAGCCAAGAGACAGGAATGAACACTGAAGCTTTCTTT. This encodes CASSQETGMNTEAFF. The rearrangement links TRBV4-3 to TRBJ1-1; D might be TRBD1 (6 bases). V was cut by 0 bases and J by 0 bases, with 8 bases left in between. The CDR3 spans 15 residues. Germline V gene sequence: CDR1 LGHNA, CDR2 YSLEER.

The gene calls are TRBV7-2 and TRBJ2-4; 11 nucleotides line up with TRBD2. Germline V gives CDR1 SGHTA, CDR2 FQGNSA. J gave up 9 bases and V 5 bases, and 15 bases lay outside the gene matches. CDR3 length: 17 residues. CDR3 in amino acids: CASSPLGSGGAWAIQYF. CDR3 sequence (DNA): TGTGCCAGCAGCCCTTTAGGTAGCGGGGGGGCCTGGGCCATTCAGTACTTC.

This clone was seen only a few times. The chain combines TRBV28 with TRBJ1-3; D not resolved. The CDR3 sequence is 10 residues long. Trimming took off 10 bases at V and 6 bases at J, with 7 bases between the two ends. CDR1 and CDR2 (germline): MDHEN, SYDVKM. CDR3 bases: TGTGCCACCCGACTAAACACCATATATTTT. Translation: CATRLNTIYF.

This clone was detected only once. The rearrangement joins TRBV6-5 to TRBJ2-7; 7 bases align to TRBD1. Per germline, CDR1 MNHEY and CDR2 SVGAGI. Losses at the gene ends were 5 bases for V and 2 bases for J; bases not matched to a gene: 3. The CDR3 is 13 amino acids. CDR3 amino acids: CASSRGPAYEQYF. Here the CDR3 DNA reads TGTGCCAGCAGTAGGGGGCCCGCCTACGAGCAGTACTTC.

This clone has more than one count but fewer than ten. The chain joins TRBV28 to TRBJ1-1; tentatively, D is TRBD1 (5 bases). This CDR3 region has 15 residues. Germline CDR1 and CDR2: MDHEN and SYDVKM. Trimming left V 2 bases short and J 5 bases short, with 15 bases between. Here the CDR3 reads CASSLTSGKGTEAFF. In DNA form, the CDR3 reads TGTGCCAGCAGTTTAACGTCAGGGAAGGGGACTGAAGCTTTCTTT.

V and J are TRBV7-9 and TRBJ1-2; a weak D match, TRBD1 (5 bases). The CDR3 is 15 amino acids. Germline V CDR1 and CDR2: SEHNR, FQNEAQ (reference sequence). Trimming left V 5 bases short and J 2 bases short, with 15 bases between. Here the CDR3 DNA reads TGTGCCAGCAGCCCCCAAGGGCAGGGAAACTATGGCTACACCTTC. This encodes CASSPQGQGNYGYTF.

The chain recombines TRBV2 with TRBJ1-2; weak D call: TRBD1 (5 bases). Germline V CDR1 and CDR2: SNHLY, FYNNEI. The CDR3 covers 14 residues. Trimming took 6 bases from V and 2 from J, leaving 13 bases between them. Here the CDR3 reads CASSPSRENYGYTF. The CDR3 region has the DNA TGTGCCAGCAGCCCTTCCAGGGAAAACTATGGCTACACCTTC.

In DNA, the CDR3 is TGTGCCAGCAGTAGCGACAGGGTATGGTACACTGAAGCTTTCTTT. Translated, it gives CASSSDRVWYTEAFF. V usage is TRBV6-6 and J usage is TRBJ1-1; 7 bases fit TRBD1. Trimming took 5 bases from V and 3 from J; bases not matched to a gene: 9. In germline, CDR1 is MNHNY, CDR2 SVGAGI (reference sequence). This CDR3 has 15 amino acids.

CDR3 protein: CASSPRDYSNQPQHF. The CDR3 DNA sequence: TGTGCCAGCTCACCAAGAGATTATAGCAATCAGCCCCAGCATTTT. The chain uses TRBV18 and TRBJ1-5, with D unresolved. The germline gives CDR1 KGHSH, CDR2 LQKENI. V lost 2 bases and J lost 0, with 8 bases in between. This CDR3 region has 15 residues.

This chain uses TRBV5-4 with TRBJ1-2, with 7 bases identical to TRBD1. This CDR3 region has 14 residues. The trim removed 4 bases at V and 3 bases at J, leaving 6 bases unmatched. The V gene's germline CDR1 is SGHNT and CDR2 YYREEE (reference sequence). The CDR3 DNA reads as TGTGCCAGCAGCCCGGGACAGTCCTACTATGGCTACACCTTC. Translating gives CASSPGQSYYGYTF.

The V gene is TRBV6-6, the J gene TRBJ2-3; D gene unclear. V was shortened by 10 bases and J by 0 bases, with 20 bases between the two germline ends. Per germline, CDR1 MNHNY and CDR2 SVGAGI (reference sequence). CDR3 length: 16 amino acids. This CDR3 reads CATRRNSLSSTDTQYF. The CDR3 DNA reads TGTGCCACCCGAAGAAACTCCCTATCGAGCACAGATACGCAGTATTTT.

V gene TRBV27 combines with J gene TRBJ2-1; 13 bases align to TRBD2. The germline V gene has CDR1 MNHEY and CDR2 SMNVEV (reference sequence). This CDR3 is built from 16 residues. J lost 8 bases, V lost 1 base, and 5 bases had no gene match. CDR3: CASSLWGTSGADEQFF. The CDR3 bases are TGTGCCAGCAGTTTATGGGGGACTAGCGGGGCTGATGAGCAGTTCTTC.

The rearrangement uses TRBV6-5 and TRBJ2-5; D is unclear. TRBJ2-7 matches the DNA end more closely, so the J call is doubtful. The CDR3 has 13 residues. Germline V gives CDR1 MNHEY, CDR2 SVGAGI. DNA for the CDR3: TGTGCCAGCAGTTTGAAAAGCTCCTACGAGCAGTACTTC. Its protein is CASSLKSSYEQYF.

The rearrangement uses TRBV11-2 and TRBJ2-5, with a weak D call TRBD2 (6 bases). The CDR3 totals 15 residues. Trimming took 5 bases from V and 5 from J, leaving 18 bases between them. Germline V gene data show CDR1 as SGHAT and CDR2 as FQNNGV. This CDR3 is CASSPVRDSWETQYF. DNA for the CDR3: TGTGCCAGCAGCCCAGTCCGGGACTCATGGGAGACCCAGTACTTC.